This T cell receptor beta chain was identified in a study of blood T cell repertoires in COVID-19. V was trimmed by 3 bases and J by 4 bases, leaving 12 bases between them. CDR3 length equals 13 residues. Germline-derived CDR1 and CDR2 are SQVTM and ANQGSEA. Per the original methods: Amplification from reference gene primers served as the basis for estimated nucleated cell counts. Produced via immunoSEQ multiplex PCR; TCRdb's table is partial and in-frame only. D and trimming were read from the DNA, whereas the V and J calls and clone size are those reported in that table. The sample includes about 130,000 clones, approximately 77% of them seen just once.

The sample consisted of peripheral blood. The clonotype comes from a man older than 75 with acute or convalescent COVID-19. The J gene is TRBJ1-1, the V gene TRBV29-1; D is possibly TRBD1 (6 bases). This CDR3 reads CSVDAGASTEAFF. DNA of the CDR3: TGCAGCGTTGACGCGGGGGCCAGCACTGAAGCTTTCTTT.